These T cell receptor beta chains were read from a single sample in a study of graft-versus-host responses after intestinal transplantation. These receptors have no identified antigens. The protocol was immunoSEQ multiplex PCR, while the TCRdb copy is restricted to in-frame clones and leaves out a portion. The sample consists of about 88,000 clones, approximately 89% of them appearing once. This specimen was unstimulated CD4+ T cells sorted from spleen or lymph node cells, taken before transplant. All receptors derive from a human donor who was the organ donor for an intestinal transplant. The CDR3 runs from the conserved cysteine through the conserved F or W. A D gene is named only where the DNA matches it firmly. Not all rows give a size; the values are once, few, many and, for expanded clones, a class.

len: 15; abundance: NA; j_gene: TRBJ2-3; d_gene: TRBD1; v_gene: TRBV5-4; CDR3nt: TGTGCCAGCAGCTCGACCGGGACAGGGCCAGATACGCAGTATTTT; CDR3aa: CASSSTGTGPDTQYF
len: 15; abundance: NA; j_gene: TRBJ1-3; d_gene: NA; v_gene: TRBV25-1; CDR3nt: TGTGCCAGCAGTGAAACAGGGAGCGCTGGAAACACCATATATTTT; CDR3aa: CASSETGSAGNTIYF
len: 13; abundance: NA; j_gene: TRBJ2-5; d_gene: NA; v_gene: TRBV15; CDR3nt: TGTGCCACCAGCAGAGATTCAGTTGCGGCCCAGTACTTC; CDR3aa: CATSRDSVAAQYF
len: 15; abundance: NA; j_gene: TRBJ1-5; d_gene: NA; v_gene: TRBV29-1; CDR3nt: TGCAGCGTTGAATGGCAATCATATAGCAATCAGCCCCAGCATTTT; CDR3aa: CSVEWQSYSNQPQHF
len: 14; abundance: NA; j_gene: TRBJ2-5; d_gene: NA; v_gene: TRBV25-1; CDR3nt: TGTGCCAGCAGTGTTTCAGGGGCGCGGAAGACCCAGTACTTC; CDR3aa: CASSVSGARKTQYF
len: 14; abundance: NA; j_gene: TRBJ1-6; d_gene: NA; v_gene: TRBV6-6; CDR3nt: TGTGCCAGCAGTCTCAGACAAGGGGTCTCACCCCTCCACTTT; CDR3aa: CASSLRQGVSPLHF
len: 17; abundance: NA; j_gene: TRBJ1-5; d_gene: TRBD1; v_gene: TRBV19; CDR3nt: TGTGCCAGTAGTATGGAAGCAGGGGGCGCCTCTAATCAGCCCCAGCATTTT; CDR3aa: CASSMEAGGASNQPQHF
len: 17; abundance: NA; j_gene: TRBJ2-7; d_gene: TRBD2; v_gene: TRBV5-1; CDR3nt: TGCGCCAGCAGCTTTTCTGTAATAGCGGGGGGGTCCTACGAGCAGTACTTC; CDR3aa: CASSFSVIAGGSYEQYF
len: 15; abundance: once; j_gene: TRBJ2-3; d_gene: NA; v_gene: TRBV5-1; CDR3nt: TGCGCCAGCAGCCCACTCCAGGGTCGCCCAGATACGCAGTATTTT; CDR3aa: CASSPLQGRPDTQYF
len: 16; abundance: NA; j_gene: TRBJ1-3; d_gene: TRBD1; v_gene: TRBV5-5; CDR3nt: TGTGCCAGCAGCTTGGGAGGGGGCGGTCGAGGTAACACCATATATTTT; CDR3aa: CASSLGGGGRGNTIYF
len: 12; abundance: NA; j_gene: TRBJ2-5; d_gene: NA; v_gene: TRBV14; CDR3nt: TGTGCCAGCAGCCCTACTTTAGAGACCCAGTACTTC; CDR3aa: CASSPTLETQYF
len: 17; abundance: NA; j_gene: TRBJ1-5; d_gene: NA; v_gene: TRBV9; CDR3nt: TGTGCCAGCAGCGTGGGGCCCCCAGGGGCTGGCAATCAGCCCCAGCATTTT; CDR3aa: CASSVGPPGAGNQPQHF
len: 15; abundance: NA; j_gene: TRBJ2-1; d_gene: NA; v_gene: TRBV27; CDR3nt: TGTGCCAGCAGTTTACGGCAGGGGTCTTACAATGAGCAGTTCTTC; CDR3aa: CASSLRQGSYNEQFF
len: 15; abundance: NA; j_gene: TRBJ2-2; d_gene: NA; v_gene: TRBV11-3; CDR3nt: TGTGCCAGCAGCTTAGTATCCGCCGGGAACGGGGAGCTGTTTTTT; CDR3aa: CASSLVSAGNGELFF
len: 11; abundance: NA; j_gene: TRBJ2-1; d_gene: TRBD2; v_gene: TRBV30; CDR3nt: TGTGCCTGGGGCCGGGGGGTGGAGCAGTTCTTC; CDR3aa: CAWGRGVEQFF
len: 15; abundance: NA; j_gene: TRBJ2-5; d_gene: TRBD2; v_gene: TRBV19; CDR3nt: TGTGCCAGTAGTATCGGTAGCGGGGGAAAAGAGACCCAGTACTTC; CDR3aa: CASSIGSGGKETQYF
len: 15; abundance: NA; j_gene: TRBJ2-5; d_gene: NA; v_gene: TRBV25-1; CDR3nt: TGTGCCAGCAGTGGTCCCGGCGGGGCGTCGGAGACCCAGTACTTC; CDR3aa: CASSGPGGASETQYF
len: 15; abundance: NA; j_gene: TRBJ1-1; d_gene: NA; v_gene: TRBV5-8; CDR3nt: TGTGCCAGCAGCTGGGGCCAGGGGTATAACACTGAAGCTTTCTTT; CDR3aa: CASSWGQGYNTEAFF
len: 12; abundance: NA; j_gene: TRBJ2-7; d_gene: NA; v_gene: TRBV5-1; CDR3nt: TGCGCCAGCAGCTTGGACGGGTACGAGCAGTACTTC; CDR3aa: CASSLDGYEQYF
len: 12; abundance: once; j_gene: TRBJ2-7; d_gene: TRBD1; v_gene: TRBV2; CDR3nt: TGTGCCAGCAGACTGACAGGGGCCGAGCAGTACTTC; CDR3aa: CASRLTGAEQYF
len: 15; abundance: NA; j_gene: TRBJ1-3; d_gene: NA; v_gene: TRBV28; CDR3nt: TGTGCCAGCAGTTTGAAGGTTGCAGGTGGAAACACCATATATTTT; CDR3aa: CASSLKVAGGNTIYF
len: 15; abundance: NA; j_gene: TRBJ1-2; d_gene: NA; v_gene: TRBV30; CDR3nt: TGTGCCTGGACTTCCGCACAGCCGCGAAACTATGGCTACACCTTC; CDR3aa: CAWTSAQPRNYGYTF
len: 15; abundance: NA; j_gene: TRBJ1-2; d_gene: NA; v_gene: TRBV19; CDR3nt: TGTGCCAGTAGTATAGCCCGGCAGGGCGCCTATGGCTACACCTTC; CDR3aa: CASSIARQGAYGYTF
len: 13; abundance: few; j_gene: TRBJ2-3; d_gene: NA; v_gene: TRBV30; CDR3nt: TGTGCCTGGAGTTTAGGACAGACAGATACGCAGTATTTT; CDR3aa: CAWSLGQTDTQYF
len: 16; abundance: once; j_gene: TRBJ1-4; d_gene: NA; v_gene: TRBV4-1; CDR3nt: TGTGCCAGCAGCCAAGCTTTAACACTCGGGAATGAAAAACTGTTTTTT; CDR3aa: CASSQALTLGNEKLFF
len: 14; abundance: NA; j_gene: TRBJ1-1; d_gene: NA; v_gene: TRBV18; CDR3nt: TGTGCCAGCTCACCACTGGGGGCGAACACTGAAGCTTTCTTT; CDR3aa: CASSPLGANTEAFF
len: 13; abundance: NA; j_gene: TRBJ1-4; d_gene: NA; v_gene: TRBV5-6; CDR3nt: TGTGCCAGCAGCTTCAGCAGGGCTGAAAAACTGTTTTTT; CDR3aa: CASSFSRAEKLFF
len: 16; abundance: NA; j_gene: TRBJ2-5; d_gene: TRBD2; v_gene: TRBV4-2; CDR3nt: TGTGCCAGCAGCCAAGCGGACGGGGGGGCCCAAGAGACCCAGTACTTC; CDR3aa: CASSQADGGAQETQYF
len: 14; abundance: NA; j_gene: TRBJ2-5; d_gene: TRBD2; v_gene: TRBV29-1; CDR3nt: TGCAGCGTCCAAGGGCGGGGGGGCCCGGAGACCCAGTACTTC; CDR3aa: CSVQGRGGPETQYF
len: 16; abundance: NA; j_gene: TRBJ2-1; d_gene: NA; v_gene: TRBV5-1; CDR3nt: TGCGCCAGCAGCTTACCGAAATTGCGCCCCTACAATGAGCGGTTCTTC; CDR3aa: CASSLPKLRPYNERFF
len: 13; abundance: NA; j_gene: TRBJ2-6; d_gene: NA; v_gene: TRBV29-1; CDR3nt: TGCAGCGCGCAGGGGTCTGGGGCCAACGTCCTGACTTTC; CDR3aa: CSAQGSGANVLTF
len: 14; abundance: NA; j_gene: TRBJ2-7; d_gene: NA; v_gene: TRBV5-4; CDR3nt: TGTGCCAGCAGCTTGGATCCAGGCCCCTACGAGCAGTACTTC; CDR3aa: CASSLDPGPYEQYF
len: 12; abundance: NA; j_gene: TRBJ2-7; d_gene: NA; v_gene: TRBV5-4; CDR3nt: TGTGCCAGCAGCTTGGCGCGAGACGAGCAGTACTTC; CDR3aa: CASSLARDEQYF
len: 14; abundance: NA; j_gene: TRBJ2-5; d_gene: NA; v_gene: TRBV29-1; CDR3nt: TGCAGCGTACGACGGGAGTTGGTAATGGAGACCCAGTACTTC; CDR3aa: CSVRRELVMETQYF
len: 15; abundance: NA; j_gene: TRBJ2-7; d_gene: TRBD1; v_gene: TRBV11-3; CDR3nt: TGTGCCAGCAGCCAGGCGGGGACAGGGGCGTACGAGCAGTACTTC; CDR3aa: CASSQAGTGAYEQYF
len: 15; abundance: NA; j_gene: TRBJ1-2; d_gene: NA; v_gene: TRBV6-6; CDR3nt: TGTGCCAGCAGTCCCTCAGGGTATTGGGACTATGGCTACACCTTC; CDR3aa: CASSPSGYWDYGYTF
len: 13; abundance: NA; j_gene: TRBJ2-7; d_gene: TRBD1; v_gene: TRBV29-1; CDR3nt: TGCAGCGTAGGGACAGCCAAGCCTGGAGAGCAGTACTTC; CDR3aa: CSVGTAKPGEQYF
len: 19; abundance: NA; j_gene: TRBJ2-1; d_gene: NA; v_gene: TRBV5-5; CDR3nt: TGTGCCAGCAGTAGAACCGGACAGCCTACCCGTTCGACCTACAATGAGCAGTTCTTC; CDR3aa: CASSRTGQPTRSTYNEQFF
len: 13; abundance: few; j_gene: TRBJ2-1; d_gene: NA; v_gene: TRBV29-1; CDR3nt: TGCAGCGTTGGACCGGTGAGGGTCAATGAGCAGTTCTTC; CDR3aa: CSVGPVRVNEQFF
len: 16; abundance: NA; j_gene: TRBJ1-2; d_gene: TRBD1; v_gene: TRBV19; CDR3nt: TGTGCCAGTAGTATAACAGGGGGCAATACCCACTATGGCTACACCTTC; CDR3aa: CASSITGGNTHYGYTF
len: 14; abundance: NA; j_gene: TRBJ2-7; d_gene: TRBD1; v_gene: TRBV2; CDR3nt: TGTGCCAGCAACCACTTAAGACAGGGGGTTTATGGCACCTTC; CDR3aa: CASNHLRQGVYGTF
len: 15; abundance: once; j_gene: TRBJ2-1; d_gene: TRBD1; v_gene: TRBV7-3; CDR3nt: TGTGCCAGCAGCTTAAGGGGACAGGCGGGGAATGAGCAGTTCTTC; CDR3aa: CASSLRGQAGNEQFF
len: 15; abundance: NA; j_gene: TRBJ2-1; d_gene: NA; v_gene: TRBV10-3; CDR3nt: TGTGCCATCAGTGAGTCAGCTAGCGCACGAAATGAGCAGTTCTTC; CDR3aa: CAISESASARNEQFF
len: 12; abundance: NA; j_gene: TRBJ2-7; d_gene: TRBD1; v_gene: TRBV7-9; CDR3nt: TGTGCCAGCAGTAAACAGGGGTACGAGCAGTACTTC; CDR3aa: CASSKQGYEQYF
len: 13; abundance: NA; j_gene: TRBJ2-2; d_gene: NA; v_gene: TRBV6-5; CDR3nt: TGTGCCAGCAGGAACGACTTCTCCGGGGAGCTGTTTTTT; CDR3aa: CASRNDFSGELFF
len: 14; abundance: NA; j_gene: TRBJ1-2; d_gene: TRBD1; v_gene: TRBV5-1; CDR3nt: TGCGCCAGCAGTCCGTCCCAGGGGGCCTATGGCTACACCTTC; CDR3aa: CASSPSQGAYGYTF
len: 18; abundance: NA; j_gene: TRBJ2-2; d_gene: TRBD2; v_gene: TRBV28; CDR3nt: TGTGCCAGCAGTTTTTTTGCTCGGGCTAGCGGGAGGACCGGGGAGCTGTTTTTT; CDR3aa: CASSFFARASGRTGELFF
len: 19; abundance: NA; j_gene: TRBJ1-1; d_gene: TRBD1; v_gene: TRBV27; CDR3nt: TGTGCCAGCAGTTTATCCGTCGGGGGGACAGGGGGCTCGAACACTGAAGCTTTCTTT; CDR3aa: CASSLSVGGTGGSNTEAFF